Following are 2 T cell receptor beta chains from one sample sequenced in a study of graft-versus-host responses after intestinal transplantation. The antigens of these receptors remain unknown. Assay: immunoSEQ multiplex PCR; the TCRdb copy retains only in-frame clones and omits some. The sample contains about 130,000 clones, around 90% of which appear only once. The sequencing used unstimulated CD4+ T cells sorted from spleen or lymph node cells, collected before intestinal transplant. All receptors come from a human donor who received an intestinal transplant.

The gene calls are TRBV5-1 and TRBJ2-1; TRBD2 agrees at 8 bases. The germline CDR1 and CDR2 sequences are SGHRS and YFSETQ. Germline trimming cut 3 bases from V and 9 bases from J; bases unmatched to any gene: 14. The CDR3 is made up of 16 amino acids. The CDR3 here is CASSYELSSGSGEQFF. The CDR3 coding sequence is TGCGCCAGCAGCTACGAACTTTCGAGCGGGAGCGGTGAGCAGTTCTTC.

The DNA for the CDR3 is TGTGCCAGCAGTTTATTTCCGGGACAGGGGATCAGGTCAGATACGCAGTATTTT. It is translated as CASSLFPGQGIRSDTQYF. The genes are TRBV28 and TRBJ2-3, with 10 bases aligning to TRBD1. The CDR3 is 18 residues long. V lost 1 base, J lost 4 bases, and 11 bases stayed unmatched. Germline loops: CDR1 MDHEN, CDR2 SYDVKM.